The 32 T cell receptor beta chains given below trace back to one sample, sequenced in a study of blood T cell repertoires in COVID-19. Some clones are missing from TCRdb's copy, which holds only in-frame ones; the method was immunoSEQ multiplex PCR. The sample shows about 58,000 clones, 78% of them seen only once. Sequencing was done on a sample of peripheral blood. These TCRs come from a human donor in a cohort sampled during active COVID-19.

The J gene is TRBJ2-7, the V gene TRBV3-1 (or the pseudogene TRBV3-2); a weak D match, TRBD1 (6 bases). From germline, CDR1 is LGHDT and CDR2 YNNKEL (reference sequence). This CDR3 region has 13 residues. V lost 3 bases to trimming and J lost 4 bases, with 10 bases between them. In DNA, the CDR3 is TGTGCCAGCAGCCACGGCGGACAGTACGAGCAGTACTTC. Translated, it gives CASSHGGQYEQYF.

This chain uses TRBV4-3 with TRBJ1-2; 8 bases align to TRBD1. There are 16 residues in the CDR3. Germline assignment: CDR1 LGHNA and CDR2 YSLEER. The ends lost 0 bases at V and 3 bases at J; junction bases unmatched: 6. The CDR3 reads CASSQDRQGAYYGYTF. CDR3 coding DNA: TGCGCCAGCAGCCAAGATCGGCAGGGGGCTTACTATGGCTACACCTTC.

The J gene is TRBJ1-2, the V gene TRBV20-1, with TRBD1 matching 11 bases. Germline CDR1 is DFQATT and CDR2 is SNEGSKA (reference sequence). V trimming: 3 bases; J trimming: 1 base; junction bases outside the gene matches: 4. CDR3 length: 15 residues. CDR3 nucleotide sequence: TGCAGTGCTAGTGGGGGGACAGGGGGTAACTATGGCTACACCTTC. Encoded protein: CSASGGTGGNYGYTF.

This sequence joins TRBV5-6 and TRBJ1-5, with a weak D call TRBD1 (6 bases). Looked up from germline, CDR1 is SGHDT and CDR2 is YYEEEE. The CDR3 is 13 amino acids. V shed 4 bases and J shed 11 bases, with 16 bases lying between them. The CDR3 is CASSPGRGATQHF. CDR3 nucleotides: TGTGCCAGCAGCCCCGGGAGGGGGGCCACCCAGCATTTT.

The CDR3 DNA is TGTGCCAGCAGCCAGAGCGGACTATCCTACGAGCAGTACTTC. Its protein product is CASSQSGLSYEQYF. The V call is TRBV7-9, the J call TRBJ2-7, with D possibly being TRBD2 (6 bases). V was pared by 5 bases and J by 1 base, with 12 bases between. Per germline, CDR1 SEHNR and CDR2 FQNEAQ (reference sequence). The CDR3 spans 14 residues.

This clone was seen a few times. This chain connects TRBV7-2 to TRBJ2-7; 8 bases line up with TRBD1. The CDR3 covers 14 residues. Germline values: CDR1 SGHTA, CDR2 FQGNSA. The V gene end was trimmed by 2 bases and the J gene end by 5 bases; junction bases not matched to a gene: 5. In DNA, the CDR3 is TGTGCCAGCAGCTTATTCCAGGGGGCGGACGAGCAGTACTTC. Translated, it gives CASSLFQGADEQYF.

The rearrangement joins TRBV5-4 to TRBJ2-7, with D possibly being TRBD2 (6 bases). Germline V gene sequence: CDR1 SGHNT, CDR2 YYREEE (reference sequence). The CDR3 has 15 residues. Trimming left V 7 bases short and J 4 bases short, with 21 bases between. CDR3 DNA: TGTGCCAGCCAAGAGGTTGTGGGGGGAGGTTACGAGCAGTACTTC. It translates to CASQEVVGGGYEQYF.

V is TRBV13 and J is TRBJ2-7; D is unresolved. The germline CDR1 and CDR2 sequences are PRHDT and FYEKMQ (reference sequence). The V gene lost 0 bases and the J gene lost 0 bases, with 6 bases spanning the gap. CDR3 length: 14 residues. The CDR3 loop reads CASSLGASSYEQYF. CDR3 in DNA: TGTGCCAGCAGCTTAGGGGCCTCCTCCTACGAGCAGTACTTC.

The chain recombines TRBV30 with TRBJ1-6; perhaps TRBD1 as D (5 bases). CDR1 is GTSNPN, CDR2 SVGIG, per germline (reference sequence). The germline V and J ends were trimmed by 6 bases and 5 bases, with 17 bases remaining between them. The CDR3 loop spans 15 amino acids. The CDR3 DNA follows: TGTGCCTGTAAGGGACTCCGGAGGGATAATTCACCCCTCCACTTT. This translates into CACKGLRRDNSPLHF.

This chain connects TRBV18 to TRBJ2-7, with a tentative D call TRBD1 (6 bases). This CDR3 has 13 amino acids. V was pared by 6 bases and J by 0 bases, with 9 bases between. From germline, CDR1 is KGHSH and CDR2 LQKENI. As DNA, the CDR3 is TGTGCCAGCTCGCCCAGGGGCTCCTACGAGCAGTACTTC. It is translated as CASSPRGSYEQYF.

This rearrangement joins TRBV27 to TRBJ2-7; 11 positions agree with TRBD1. V was clipped by 5 bases and J by 4 bases; unmatched bases: 10. This CDR3 contains 16 residues. CDR1 is MNHEY and CDR2 is SMNVEV in the germline V gene (reference sequence). CDR3 in DNA: TGTGCCAGCAGTCTTCGCGGACAGGGGGCCCTTTACGAGCAGTACTTC. Its protein product is CASSLRGQGALYEQYF.

The chain combines TRBV18 with TRBJ1-2; TRBD1 aligns across 9 bases. Unmatched junction bases numbered 20, after V lost 6 bases and J lost 6 bases. The germline V gene encodes CDR1 KGHSH and CDR2 LQKENI. The CDR3 totals 18 residues. CDR3 residues: CASSPLPLGQGEVHGYTF. CDR3 bases: TGTGCCAGCTCGCCCCTACCCTTGGGACAGGGAGAAGTTCATGGCTACACCTTC.

This chain uses TRBV29-1 with TRBJ2-7; 12 bases map to TRBD2. V lost 1 base to trimming and J lost 2 bases; unmatched junction nucleotides: 0. This CDR3 region has 14 residues. Germline V lookup: CDR1 SQVTM, CDR2 ANQGSEA. CDR3 DNA: TGCAGCGTTGAAGGGACTAGCGGGACCTACGAGCAGTACTTC. Its protein is CSVEGTSGTYEQYF.

In its sample, this clone was seen a few times. The genes are TRBV2 and TRBJ1-2, with TRBD1 identical over 7 bases. V was pared by 8 bases and J by 6 bases, with 3 bases of the junction left unmatched. The CDR3 has 11 amino acids. Germline lookup yields CDR1 SNHLY and CDR2 FYNNEI. The CDR3 sequence is CASPGTDGYTF. The CDR3 bases are TGTGCCAGCCCAGGGACAGATGGCTACACCTTC.

The chain links TRBV12-3 or TRBV12-4 to TRBJ1-2; D is unclear. The V end was cut by 5 bases, the J end by 7 bases, with 11 bases between. This CDR3 is 12 amino acids long. The CDR3 spells CASSGEKGGYTF. CDR3 sequence (DNA): TGTGCCAGCAGTGGAGAGAAAGGTGGCTACACCTTC.

This chain joins TRBV7-2 and TRBJ2-7, with 14 bases that match TRBD2. The CDR3 has 14 amino acids. Germline CDR1 SGHTA, CDR2 FQGNSA. V trimming: 8 bases; J trimming: 6 bases; junction bases outside the gene matches: 6. CDR3 DNA: TGTGCCAGCGACTATGGACTAGCGGGAGGCGAGCAGTACTTC. It specifies CASDYGLAGGEQYF.

This clone has just a few counts. The chain combines TRBV19 with TRBJ2-3; TRBD2 aligns across 8 bases. The CDR3 totals 16 residues. The germline gives CDR1 LNHDA, CDR2 SQIVND (reference sequence). Germline trimming cut 10 bases from V and 2 bases from J; bases unmatched to any gene: 14. The CDR3 region is CATHLAGGLDTDTQYF. Here the CDR3 DNA reads TGTGCCACCCACCTGGCGGGGGGTCTTGACACAGATACGCAGTATTTT.

The chain couples TRBV19 to TRBJ2-7, with 11 positions matching TRBD1. V trimming: 9 bases; J trimming: 7 bases; junction bases outside the gene matches: 5. The germline CDR1 and CDR2 sequences are LNHDA and SQIVND (reference sequence). The CDR3 spans 12 residues. CDR3: CASGDRGKEQYF. CDR3 sequence (DNA): TGTGCCAGCGGGGACAGGGGGAAAGAGCAGTACTTC.

The chain joins TRBV25-1 to TRBJ1-6; D gene uncertain. V was cut by 5 bases and J by 0 bases, with 8 bases left in between. There are 15 residues in the CDR3. Looked up from germline, CDR1 is MGHDK and CDR2 is SYGVNS. CDR3 residues: CASSPMSSYNSPLHF. CDR3 bases: TGTGCCAGCAGTCCGATGAGCTCCTATAATTCACCCCTCCACTTT.

The chain links TRBV11-2 to TRBJ1-1; the D is unclear. The CDR3 loop spans 16 amino acids. CDR1 SGHAT and CDR2 FQNNGV come from the germline V gene. The germline V and J ends were trimmed by 1 base and 1 base, with 13 bases remaining between them. CDR3 protein: CASSLGGRIQNTEAFF. The CDR3 nucleotides are TGTGCCAGCAGCTTAGGTGGCCGAATACAGAACACTGAAGCTTTCTTT.

The rearrangement uses TRBV30 and TRBJ2-6, with 7 bases lining up with TRBD1. The CDR3 has 13 residues. The trim removed 7 bases at V and 1 base at J, leaving 1 base unmatched. Germline-derived CDR1 and CDR2 are GTSNPN and SVGIG (reference sequence). CDR3 in amino acids: CALTGSGANVLTF. CDR3 coding DNA: TGTGCCTTGACAGGGTCTGGGGCCAACGTCCTGACTTTC.

This clone was seen only a few times. V usage is TRBV5-6 and J usage is TRBJ1-5, with D maybe TRBD1 (5 bases). The V end was cut by 3 bases, the J end by 8 bases, with 18 bases between. This CDR3 region has 15 residues. Germline CDR1 and CDR2: SGHDT and YYEEEE. The CDR3 DNA sequence: TGTGCCAGCAGCTCCTCGGCCAGGGCGGGGAAGCCCCAGCATTTT. It yields the protein CASSSSARAGKPQHF.

This sequence joins TRBV2 and TRBJ2-5, with a weak D call TRBD1 (6 bases). CDR1 is SNHLY and CDR2 is FYNNEI in the germline V gene. Trimming pared 5 bases from V and 5 bases from J, leaving 18 bases between. CDR3 length: 15 amino acids. The CDR3 sequence is CASSSETGKGETQYF. The CDR3 region has the DNA TGTGCCAGCAGTTCTGAAACAGGGAAGGGGGAGACCCAGTACTTC.

The genes are TRBV5-1 and TRBJ2-6; maybe TRBD2 (5 bases). The V and J ends lost 8 bases and 10 bases respectively, with 19 bases between them. From germline, CDR1 is SGHRS and CDR2 YFSETQ. The CDR3 has 14 amino acids. DNA of the CDR3: TGCGCCAGTCGTTCCGGGGTCACACGAAACGTCCTGACTTTC. It translates to CASRSGVTRNVLTF.

This sequence joins TRBV28 and TRBJ1-2; 8 positions match TRBD1. V was clipped by 2 bases and J by 6 bases; unmatched bases: 5. Germline CDR1 and CDR2: MDHEN and SYDVKM. The CDR3 consists of 14 residues. The CDR3 coding sequence is TGTGCCAGCAGTTTACGACAGGGGTTCGATGGCTACACCTTC. As protein: CASSLRQGFDGYTF.

This CDR3 reads CASSLHRGSRGAYEQYF. The CDR3 coding sequence is TGCGCCAGCAGCTTGCATCGGGGTTCGCGGGGAGCCTACGAGCAGTACTTC. The chain joins TRBV5-1 to TRBJ2-7; D is possibly TRBD2 (6 bases). CDR3 length: 17 amino acids. Germline-derived CDR1 and CDR2 are SGHRS and YFSETQ. Trimming shortened V by 1 base and J by 2 bases, and 19 bases separated the two germline ends.

The V call is TRBV7-2, the J call TRBJ1-3; weak D call: TRBD1 (5 bases). CDR1 and CDR2 from the germline V gene are SGHTA and FQGNSA. The CDR3 has 16 amino acids. The V end lost 1 base, the J end lost 0 bases, and 10 bases lay between the germline ends. In DNA form, the CDR3 reads TGTGCCAGCAGCTTAGGGGGCACGAACTCTGGAAACACCATATATTTT. Its translation: CASSLGGTNSGNTIYF. Using reference TRBV7-2 and TRBJ1-3 for the parts outside the CDR3, the full variable domain is GAGVSQSPSNKVTEKGKDVELRCDPISGHTALYWYRQSLGQGLEFLIYFQGNSAPDKSGLPSDRFSAERTGGSVSTLTIQRTQQEDSAVYLCASSLGGTNSGNTIYFGEGSWLTVV.

This clone has a handful of counts. The gene calls are TRBV4-3 and TRBJ1-5; D is unresolved. V lost 0 bases, J lost 0 bases, and 9 bases lay in between. Looked up from germline, CDR1 is LGHNA and CDR2 is YSLEER. The CDR3 extends over 16 amino acids. CDR3 in amino acids: CASSQEFGISNQPQHF. The CDR3 DNA is TGCGCCAGCAGCCAAGAGTTCGGGATTAGCAATCAGCCCCAGCATTTT.

V is TRBV6-6 and J is TRBJ1-1, with D unclear. Trimming shortened V by 2 bases and J by 11 bases, and 18 bases separated the two germline ends. Germline V gene lookup returns CDR1 MNHNY and CDR2 SVGAGI (reference sequence). This CDR3 is built from 14 residues. CDR3 sequence reads: CASSYGRIRGDAFF. The DNA of the CDR3 is TGTGCCAGCAGTTACGGCAGGATTCGGGGTGACGCTTTCTTT.

This chain links TRBV5-1 with TRBJ1-2; 7 bases line up with TRBD1. Germline V gene lookup returns CDR1 SGHRS and CDR2 YFSETQ. Trimming removed 4 bases from V and 6 bases from J; junction bases left unmatched: 9. The CDR3 extends over 14 amino acids. The CDR3 reads CASSGDRDSDGYTF. The CDR3 DNA reads TGCGCCAGCAGCGGTGACCGGGACAGTGATGGCTACACCTTC.

This clone turned up a few times. The V call is TRBV28, the J call TRBJ2-7; maybe TRBD2 (5 bases). The CDR3 totals 13 residues. Germline CDR1 is MDHEN and CDR2 is SYDVKM. V lost 3 bases, J lost 2 bases, and 8 bases lay in between. The CDR3 region has the DNA TGTGCCAGCAGTTTCAGTAGCGCCTACGAGCAGTACTTC. It is translated as CASSFSSAYEQYF.

The V call is TRBV2, the J call TRBJ2-2, with TRBD1 identical over 11 bases. The CDR3 is 15 amino acids. Germline values: CDR1 SNHLY, CDR2 FYNNEI. The CDR3 nucleotides read TGTGCATCAAGGGGGACAGGGGGAGACACCGGGGAGCTGTTTTTT. Amino acid sequence: CASRGTGGDTGELFF. Based on the CDR3 plus reference TRBV2 and TRBJ2-2, the full variable domain is EPEVTQTPSHQVTQMGQEVILRCVPISNHLYFYWYRQILGQKVEFLVSFYNNEISEKSEIFDDQFSVERPDGSNFTLKIRSTKLEDSAMYFCASRGTGGDTGELFFGEGSRLTVL.